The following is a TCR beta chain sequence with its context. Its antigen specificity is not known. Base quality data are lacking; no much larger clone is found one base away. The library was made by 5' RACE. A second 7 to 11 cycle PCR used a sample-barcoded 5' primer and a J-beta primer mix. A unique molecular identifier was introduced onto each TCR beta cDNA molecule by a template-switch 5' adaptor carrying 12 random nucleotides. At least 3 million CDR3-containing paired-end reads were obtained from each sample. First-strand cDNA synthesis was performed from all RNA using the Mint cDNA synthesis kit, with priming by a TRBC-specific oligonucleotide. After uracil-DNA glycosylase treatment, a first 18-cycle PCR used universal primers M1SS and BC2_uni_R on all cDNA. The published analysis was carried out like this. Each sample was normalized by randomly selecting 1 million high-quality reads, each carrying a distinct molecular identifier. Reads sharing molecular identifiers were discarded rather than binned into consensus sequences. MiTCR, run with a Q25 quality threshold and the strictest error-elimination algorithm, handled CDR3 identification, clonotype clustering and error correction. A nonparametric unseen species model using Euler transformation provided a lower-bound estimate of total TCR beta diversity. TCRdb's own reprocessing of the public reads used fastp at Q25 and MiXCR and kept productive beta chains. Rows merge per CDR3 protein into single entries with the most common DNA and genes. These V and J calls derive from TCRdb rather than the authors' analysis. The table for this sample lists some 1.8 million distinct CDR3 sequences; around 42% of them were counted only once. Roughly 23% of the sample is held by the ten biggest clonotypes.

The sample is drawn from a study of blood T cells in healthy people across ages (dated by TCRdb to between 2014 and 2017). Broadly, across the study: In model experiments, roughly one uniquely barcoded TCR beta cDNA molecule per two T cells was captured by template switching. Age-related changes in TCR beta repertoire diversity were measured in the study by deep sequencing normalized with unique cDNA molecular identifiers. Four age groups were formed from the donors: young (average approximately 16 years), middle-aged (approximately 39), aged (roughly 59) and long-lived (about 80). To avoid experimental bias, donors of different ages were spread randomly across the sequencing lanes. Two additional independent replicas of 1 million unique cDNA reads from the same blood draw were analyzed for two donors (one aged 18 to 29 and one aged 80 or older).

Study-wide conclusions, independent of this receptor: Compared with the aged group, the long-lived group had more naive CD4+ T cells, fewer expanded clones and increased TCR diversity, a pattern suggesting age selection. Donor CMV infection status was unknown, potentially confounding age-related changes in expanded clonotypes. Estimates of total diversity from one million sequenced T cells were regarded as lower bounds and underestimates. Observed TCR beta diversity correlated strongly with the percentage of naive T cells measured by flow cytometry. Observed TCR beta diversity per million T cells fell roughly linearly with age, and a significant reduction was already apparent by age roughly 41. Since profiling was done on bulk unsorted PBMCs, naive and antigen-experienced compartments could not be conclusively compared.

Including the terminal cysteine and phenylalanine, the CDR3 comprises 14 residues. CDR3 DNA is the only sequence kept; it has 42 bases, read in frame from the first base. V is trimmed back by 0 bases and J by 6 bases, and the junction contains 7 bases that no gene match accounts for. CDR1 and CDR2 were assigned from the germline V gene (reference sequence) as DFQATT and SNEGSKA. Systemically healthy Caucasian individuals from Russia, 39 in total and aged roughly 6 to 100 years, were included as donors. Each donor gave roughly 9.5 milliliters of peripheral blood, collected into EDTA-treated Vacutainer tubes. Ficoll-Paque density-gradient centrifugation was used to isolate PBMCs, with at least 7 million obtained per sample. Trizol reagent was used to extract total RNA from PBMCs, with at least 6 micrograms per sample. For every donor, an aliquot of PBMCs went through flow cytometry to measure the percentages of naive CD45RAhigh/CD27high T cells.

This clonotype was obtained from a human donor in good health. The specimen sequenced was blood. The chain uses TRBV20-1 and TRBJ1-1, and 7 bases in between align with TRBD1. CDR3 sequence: CSARERTGFSEAFF. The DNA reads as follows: TGCAGTGCTAGAGAACGGACAGGCTTCTCTGAAGCTTTCTTT.